This T cell receptor beta chain is drawn from a study of blood T cell repertoires in COVID-19. Whole-study context: PBMCs, B-cell-depleted T cells, or T cells were the source of the cDNA or gDNA that made up the material.

CDR3 length: 14 residues. Trimming stripped 4 bases from V and 7 bases from J, with 17 bases between. Germline loops: CDR1 SGHDN, CDR2 FVKESK. The protocol was immunoSEQ multiplex PCR, while the TCRdb copy is restricted to in-frame clones and leaves out a portion. The table has approximately 210,000 clones, 82% seen once. V gene TRBV14 combines with J gene TRBJ2-7, with D perhaps TRBD1 (5 bases). The TCR originated in a woman aged 55 to 70 who had recovered from COVID-19. The source material was PBMCs or T cells enriched from blood (not recorded which). Here the CDR3 DNA reads TGTGCCAGCAGCCTGGGGCTTGCCCTGGGGGAGCAGTACTTC. Its translation: CASSLGLALGEQYF.